This T cell receptor (beta chain) derives from a study of T-cell memory formation after mild COVID-19. V was shortened by 6 bases and J by 8 bases, with 13 bases between the two germline ends. This CDR3 contains 11 residues. Germline values: CDR1 DFQATT, CDR2 SNEGSKA (reference sequence). MiXCR, applied by TCRdb to the 5' RACE reads, yields one record per CDR3 protein. The table lists hundreds of thousands of distinct CDR3 sequences, roughly 23% of them singletons. The TCR comes from an adult woman who had mild COVID-19 (a few samples of this study predate the infection). Cell type and time point are not known. This sequence joins TRBV20-1 and TRBJ1-1; D call uncertain. Sequenced input: PBMCs or a T cell subset sorted from them (not recorded which). CDR3 loop: CSAVRSHEAFF. The CDR3 DNA reads as TGCAGTGCCGTAAGGTCCCACGAAGCTTTCTTT.